This TCR beta chain was sequenced during a study of CD8 T cells in Susac syndrome. The authors reverse transcribed roughly 0.5 to 1 ug RNA with random hexamers. Using its own MiXCR run on the immunoSEQ multiplex PCR reads, TCRdb lists one record per CDR3 protein. The table records 150,000 to 200,000 distinct CDR3 sequences, around 93% of them present only once. This TCR derives from a human donor with Susac syndrome. Material for sequencing was CD8+ T cells from PBMCs.

Written as DNA, the CDR3 is TGCAGCCTTGTCGGACAGGCCTCATACAATGAGCAGTTCTTC. It codes for CSLVGQASYNEQFF. The chain couples TRBV29-1 to TRBJ2-1; 7 bases are shared with TRBD1. CDR3 length: 14 residues. V lost 8 bases, J lost 4 bases, and 11 bases stayed unmatched. CDR1 and CDR2 from the germline V gene are SQVTM and ANQGSEA.